One and the same sample provided the 27 T cell receptor beta chains below, sequenced in a study of cytomegalovirus exposure and HLA in healthy donors. PCR primers comprised 60 Vbeta and 13 Jbeta primers. Generated by immunoSEQ multiplex PCR, the TCRdb table keeps only in-frame clones and is missing some. This table holds 100,000 to 150,000 clones, roughly 80% found once. Source material: PBMCs. These receptors originate from a man aged 30 to 39 in good health and CMV-seropositive.

This clone came up a few times. CDR3 sequence: CSVLTGGPFYSQYF. The CDR3 DNA reads TGCAGCGTTTTGACAGGGGGCCCCTTTTACAGTCAGTACTTC. The rearrangement links TRBV29-1 to TRBJ2-4; 10 nucleotides align to TRBD1. The germline V gene has CDR1 SQVTM and CDR2 ANQGSEA. The CDR3 has 14 residues. V was pared by 5 bases and J by 12 bases, with 13 bases of the junction left unmatched.

The V call is TRBV4-1, the J call TRBJ2-1, with D maybe TRBD1 (6 bases). CDR1 is MGHRA and CDR2 is YSYEKL in the germline V gene. This CDR3 contains 14 residues. Trimming took 1 base from V and 6 from J, leaving 10 bases between them. The CDR3 region is CASSQASRGNEQFF. DNA of the CDR3: TGCGCCAGCAGCCAAGCTTCCAGGGGCAATGAGCAGTTCTTC.

V usage is TRBV19 and J usage is TRBJ2-7; possibly TRBD2 for D (5 bases). Germline V gives CDR1 LNHDA, CDR2 SQIVND (reference sequence). The CDR3 consists of 15 residues. Between the trimmed V and J ends, which lost 3 bases and 4 bases, there was a span of 16 bases. The CDR3 DNA sequence: TGTGCCAGTAGTATGGGCTCGGGATTGTGGTACGAGCAGTACTTC. It encodes CASSMGSGLWYEQYF.

This clone was observed a few times. The V call is TRBV5-8, the J call TRBJ1-2, with 8 bases aligning to TRBD1. The trim removed 8 bases at V and 3 bases at J, leaving 9 bases unmatched. The CDR3 is 14 residues long. Germline V lookup: CDR1 SGHTS, CDR2 YDEGEE. The CDR3 protein is CARGDRRADYGYTF. CDR3 bases: TGTGCCAGGGGGGACAGGAGGGCGGACTATGGCTACACCTTC.

The rearrangement joins TRBV18 to TRBJ1-1; D is unresolved. This CDR3 region has 12 residues. Trimming took 5 bases from V and 5 from J, leaving 9 bases between them. The germline gives CDR1 KGHSH, CDR2 LQKENI. In DNA form, the CDR3 reads TGTGCCAGCTCAGTCGGGGAGACTGAAGCTTTCTTT. Its translation is CASSVGETEAFF.

A few counts support this clone. The V call is TRBV4-1, the J call TRBJ1-2, with TRBD1 matching over 8 bases. CDR1 and CDR2 from the germline V gene are MGHRA and YSYEKL. This CDR3 comprises 13 residues. The V and J ends lost 0 bases and 8 bases, in that order; junction bases with no gene match: 2. The CDR3 nucleotides are TGCGCCAGCAGCCAAGATGGGACAGGAGGCTACACCTTC. It codes for CASSQDGTGGYTF.

This clone was seen a few times. This chain links TRBV9 with TRBJ2-1; 8 bases align to TRBD2. Germline CDR1 SGDLS, CDR2 YYNGEE. The CDR3 consists of 15 residues. Losses at the gene ends were 4 bases for V and 7 bases for J; bases not matched to a gene: 10. The CDR3 nucleotides read TGTGCCAGCAGCTGGGGAGGACTAGCAGGGAATGAGCAGTTCTTC. Translated: CASSWGGLAGNEQFF.

This clone has more than one count but fewer than ten. The rearrangement uses TRBV4-1 and TRBJ2-1; D is unresolved. The CDR3 loop spans 14 amino acids. Germline V gene sequence: CDR1 MGHRA, CDR2 YSYEKL. Deletions cut 1 base from V and 9 bases from J, with 13 bases between. CDR3 sequence: CASSQGWVSGEQFF. In DNA form, the CDR3 reads TGCGCCAGCAGCCAAGGTTGGGTCTCGGGTGAGCAGTTCTTC.

The chain uses TRBV2 and TRBJ2-2; 10 nucleotides align to TRBD1. The length of the CDR3 is 19 residues. CDR1 is SNHLY and CDR2 is FYNNEI in the germline V gene. Trimming cost V 1 base and J 6 bases; bases outside gene matches: 14. The chain's CDR3 is CASSEVSLGQGPSAGELFF. The CDR3 bases are TGTGCCAGCAGTGAAGTTAGCTTGGGACAGGGGCCCTCCGCCGGGGAGCTGTTTTTT.

This chain uses TRBV6-4 with TRBJ2-3; 8 bases match TRBD1. The CDR3 is 13 residues long. Trimming at V came to 2 bases and at J to 15 bases, leaving 10 bases not matched to a gene. CDR1 MRHNA and CDR2 SNTAGT come from the germline V gene. CDR3 bases: TGTGCCAGCAGTGACGCTGAACAGGGGGGTGGTTATTTT. Its translation is CASSDAEQGGGYF.

The rearrangement links TRBV19 to TRBJ2-3; 10 bases line up with TRBD2. The V gene end was trimmed by 0 bases and the J gene end by 6 bases; junction bases not matched to a gene: 6. The CDR3 is 16 residues long. The germline V gene has CDR1 LNHDA and CDR2 SQIVND (reference sequence). CDR3 sequence (DNA): TGTGCCAGTAGTATAGAGCCTAGCGGGGGTAGGGATACGCAGTATTTT. It encodes CASSIEPSGGRDTQYF. The entire variable domain, with the rest obtained from reference TRBV19 and TRBJ2-3, is as follows: DGGITQSPKYLFRKEGQNVTLSCEQNLNHDAMYWYRQDPGQGLRLIYYSQIVNDFQKGDIAEGYSVSREKKESFPLTVTSAQKNPTAFYLCASSIEPSGGRDTQYFGPGTRLTVL.

This chain uses TRBV2 with TRBJ1-5; tentatively, D is TRBD1 (5 bases). Trimming took off 7 bases at V and 0 bases at J, with 13 bases between the two ends. Germline CDR1 reads SNHLY; CDR2 reads FYNNEI. The CDR3 has 15 residues. The CDR3 coding sequence is TGTGCCAGCACCCTAGACAGCTATAGCAATCAGCCCCAGCATTTT. Translating gives CASTLDSYSNQPQHF.

The chain employs TRBV20-1 and TRBJ2-5, with D tentatively TRBD1 (6 bases). The DNA end is more similar to TRBJ2-7, so the J call may be wrong. The CDR3 covers 11 residues. In germline, CDR1 is DFQATT, CDR2 SNEGSKA (reference sequence). The CDR3 nucleotides are TGCAGTGCTATCAGGGGTGCCGAGCAGTACTTC. Translated: CSAIRGAEQYF.

The chain recombines TRBV9 with TRBJ1-1; 7 bases align to TRBD1. V was pared by 0 bases and J by 6 bases, with 2 bases of the junction left unmatched. Per the germline V gene, CDR1 is SGDLS and CDR2 is YYNGEE. This CDR3 is 13 amino acids long. This CDR3 reads CASSVAGGPEAFF. The CDR3 coding sequence is TGTGCCAGCAGCGTAGCAGGGGGTCCTGAAGCTTTCTTT.

This chain uses TRBV6-1 with TRBJ1-6; 8 nucleotides agree with TRBD1. Germline V lookup: CDR1 MNHNS, CDR2 SASEGT. The V segment lost 1 base and the J segment 9 bases; nucleotides outside the gene matches: 5. The CDR3 totals 15 residues. The CDR3 DNA follows: TGTGCCAGCAGTGAAGTTTGGACAGGGAGTTCACCCCTCCACTTT. Amino acid sequence: CASSEVWTGSSPLHF.

The chain recombines TRBV2 with TRBJ1-1; no clear D gene. Germline CDR1 is SNHLY and CDR2 is FYNNEI. This CDR3 has 14 amino acids. V lost 6 bases and J lost 2, with 13 bases in between. The CDR3: CASSRHTENTEAFF. CDR3 DNA: TGTGCCAGCAGCCGACATACAGAAAACACTGAAGCTTTCTTT.

J is TRBJ2-1 and V is TRBV15, with D unresolved. The germline V and J ends were trimmed by 2 bases and 3 bases, with 14 bases remaining between them. The CDR3 totals 16 residues. Germline lookup yields CDR1 LNHNV and CDR2 YYDKDF (reference sequence). CDR3 sequence: CATSRPGRSFYNEQFF. The CDR3 DNA follows: TGTGCCACCAGCAGACCAGGCAGATCCTTCTACAATGAGCAGTTCTTC.

This rearrangement joins TRBV6-6 to TRBJ1-1, with D unclear. With 7 bases removed from V and 6 bases from J, the gap between germline ends came to 15 bases. This CDR3 comprises 13 residues. The germline V gene encodes CDR1 MNHNY and CDR2 SVGAGI (reference sequence). CDR3 coding DNA: TGTGCCAGCACCCGACCTGGGGAGCCTGAAGCTTTCTTT. Translation: CASTRPGEPEAFF.

This clone appeared a single time. The J gene is TRBJ2-2, the V gene TRBV7-6; D perhaps matches TRBD1 (6 bases). Per the germline V gene, CDR1 is SGHVS and CDR2 is FNYEAQ. The V end was cut by 1 base, the J end by 4 bases, with 10 bases between. The CDR3 length is 15 residues. CDR3: CASSLVTGPTGELFF. CDR3 DNA: TGTGCCAGCAGCTTAGTTACAGGGCCCACCGGGGAGCTGTTTTTT.

The J gene is TRBJ2-1, the V gene TRBV12-5; possible D gene TRBD2, 5 bases. V was cut by 0 bases and J by 3 bases, with 12 bases left in between. The CDR3 is made up of 16 amino acids. Germline loops: CDR1 LGHNT, CDR2 FRNRAP. DNA of the CDR3: TGTGCTAGTGGTTTGGTACTTAGAGGGTACTACAATGAGCAGTTCTTC. It specifies CASGLVLRGYYNEQFF.

J is TRBJ2-1 and V is TRBV7-3; 12 bases are shared with TRBD1. Germline V CDR1 and CDR2: SGHTA, FQGTGA. The CDR3 is made up of 14 amino acids. V shed 5 bases, J shed 6 bases, and the junction held 2 bases outside the gene matches. CDR3 amino acids: CASSPGQGANEQFF. In DNA, the CDR3 is TGTGCCAGCAGCCCGGGACAGGGGGCCAATGAGCAGTTCTTC.

The chain links TRBV2 to TRBJ1-6; tentative D call: TRBD1 (6 bases). The CDR3 extends over 14 amino acids. Germline assignment: CDR1 SNHLY and CDR2 FYNNEI. With 6 bases removed from V and 4 bases from J, the gap between germline ends came to 10 bases. CDR3 loop: CASRDSLYNSPLHF. The CDR3 coding sequence is TGTGCCAGCAGGGACAGCCTTTATAATTCACCCCTCCACTTT.

The rearrangement joins TRBV4-1 to TRBJ1-3, with D unclear. Trimming left V 4 bases short and J 4 bases short, with 17 bases between. Germline V CDR1 and CDR2: MGHRA, YSYEKL. CDR3 length equals 16 residues. The CDR3 sequence is CASSLLGRELGNTIYF. Written as DNA, the CDR3 is TGCGCCAGCAGCCTGCTTGGTAGAGAACTAGGAAACACCATATATTTT.

V usage is TRBV5-1 and J usage is TRBJ1-1; TRBD1 agrees at 7 bases. J was trimmed by 3 bases and V by 4 bases; bases with no gene match: 9. This CDR3 region has 15 residues. Germline-derived CDR1 and CDR2 are SGHRS and YFSETQ. CDR3 in DNA: TGCGCCAGCAGCCGACAGGGAAGGGTGGACACTGAAGCTTTCTTT. It yields the protein CASSRQGRVDTEAFF.

The rearrangement joins TRBV11-3 to TRBJ2-5; TRBD1 is a possible D gene (5 bases). The J call is in doubt because the DNA end fits TRBJ2-7 better. Germline V lookup: CDR1 SGHNT, CDR2 YENEEA. The CDR3 extends over 14 amino acids. CDR3 DNA: TGTGCCAGCAGTTTCGGACACCTCTCCTACGAGCAGTACTTC. This codes for CASSFGHLSYEQYF.

In its sample, this clone was seen a few times. The CDR3, as DNA: TGTGCCAGCAGGTCCGCTGGCAGATATAATTCACCCCTCCACTTT. It translates to CASRSAGRYNSPLHF. V is TRBV6-5 and J is TRBJ1-6, with D hard to call. Germline assignment: CDR1 MNHEY and CDR2 SVGAGI. This CDR3 region has 15 residues. Trimming took off 6 bases at V and 4 bases at J, with 13 bases between the two ends.

There are a few counts of this clone. The chain carries TRBV27 and TRBJ2-2; D is ambiguous. V was trimmed by 0 bases and J by 0 bases, leaving 2 bases between them. The length of the CDR3 is 14 residues. CDR1 is MNHEY, CDR2 SMNVEV, per germline (reference sequence). CDR3 nucleotide sequence: TGTGCCAGCAGTTTATCCACGAACACCGGGGAGCTGTTTTTT. Protein product: CASSLSTNTGELFF.